Listed here are 5 T cell receptor beta chains from one sample, sequenced in a study of blood T cell repertoires in COVID-19. Only in-frame clones appear in the TCRdb table, and some are missing; sequencing was by immunoSEQ multiplex PCR. The data contain about 260,000 clones, approximately 89% of them singletons. The specimen sequenced was PBMCs or T cells enriched from blood (not recorded which). The receptors here all came from a man between 40 and 49 years old who had been exposed to COVID-19.

J is TRBJ1-1 and V is TRBV29-1; D possibly corresponds to TRBD1 (5 bases). The CDR3 has 13 residues. The germline V gene encodes CDR1 SQVTM and CDR2 ANQGSEA. V was trimmed by 6 bases and J by 8 bases, leaving 19 bases between them. The CDR3 region is CSVDSLDRHEAFF. CDR3 in DNA: TGCAGCGTCGACTCCCTAGACAGACACGAAGCTTTCTTT.

The chain has TRBV14 and TRBJ1-1; D ambiguous. CDR3 length equals 15 residues. V was clipped by 1 base and J by 0 bases, with 9 bases between them. CDR1 and CDR2 (germline): SGHDN, FVKESK. CDR3 nucleotides: TGTGCCAGCAGCCAAGCTCAGATGTTGAACACTGAAGCTTTCTTT. This codes for CASSQAQMLNTEAFF.

The chain employs TRBV18 and TRBJ1-4; a possible D gene is TRBD1 (6 bases). Trimming left V 4 bases short and J 5 bases short, with 8 bases between. Germline V gene sequence: CDR1 KGHSH, CDR2 LQKENI. The CDR3 runs 13 residues. The CDR3: CASSRQENEKLFF. The CDR3 coding sequence is TGTGCCAGCTCACGACAGGAGAATGAAAAACTGTTTTTT. The complete variable domain, with remaining parts taken from reference TRBV18 and TRBJ1-4, reads NAGVMQNPRHLVRRRGQEARLRCSPMKGHSHVYWYRQLPEEGLKFMVYLQKENIIDESGMPKERFSAEFPKEGPSILRIQQVVRGDSAAYFCASSRQENEKLFFGSGTQLSVL.

V and J are TRBV6-5 and TRBJ2-3; 8 positions agree with TRBD1. The CDR3 totals 13 residues. Germline CDR1 is MNHEY and CDR2 is SVGAGI. V shed 6 bases and J 4 bases; nucleotides not matched to a gene: 3. The CDR3 DNA reads TGTGCCAGCAGAAACAGGGGGTCAGATACGCAGTATTTT. Translated, it gives CASRNRGSDTQYF.

V usage is TRBV10-3 and J usage is TRBJ1-4; D unresolved. The CDR3 has 14 residues. The germline V and J ends were trimmed by 10 bases and 7 bases, with 19 bases remaining between them. The germline CDR1 and CDR2 sequences are ENHRY and SYGVKD. CDR3 amino acids: CATTNSGTGEKLFF. DNA of the CDR3: TGTGCCACGACTAACAGCGGTACGGGTGAAAAACTGTTTTTT.